This T cell receptor beta chain was recovered during a study of blood T cell repertoires in COVID-19. V lost 4 bases to trimming and J lost 1 base, with 7 bases between them. Looked up from germline, CDR1 is LGHDT and CDR2 is YNNKEL (reference sequence). CDR3 length: 13 residues. Produced via immunoSEQ multiplex PCR; TCRdb's table is partial and in-frame only. The sample holds more than 300,000 clones, over 75% seen once. What was sequenced was peripheral blood. This sequence was found in a woman between 25 and 40 years old with COVID-19, enrolled during active disease. This chain links TRBV3-1 (or the pseudogene TRBV3-2) with TRBJ1-1; possible D gene TRBD1, 6 bases. CDR3 sequence (DNA): TGTGCCAGCAGCCTACAGGGGAACACTGAAGCTTTCTTT. Translated, it gives CASSLQGNTEAFF.